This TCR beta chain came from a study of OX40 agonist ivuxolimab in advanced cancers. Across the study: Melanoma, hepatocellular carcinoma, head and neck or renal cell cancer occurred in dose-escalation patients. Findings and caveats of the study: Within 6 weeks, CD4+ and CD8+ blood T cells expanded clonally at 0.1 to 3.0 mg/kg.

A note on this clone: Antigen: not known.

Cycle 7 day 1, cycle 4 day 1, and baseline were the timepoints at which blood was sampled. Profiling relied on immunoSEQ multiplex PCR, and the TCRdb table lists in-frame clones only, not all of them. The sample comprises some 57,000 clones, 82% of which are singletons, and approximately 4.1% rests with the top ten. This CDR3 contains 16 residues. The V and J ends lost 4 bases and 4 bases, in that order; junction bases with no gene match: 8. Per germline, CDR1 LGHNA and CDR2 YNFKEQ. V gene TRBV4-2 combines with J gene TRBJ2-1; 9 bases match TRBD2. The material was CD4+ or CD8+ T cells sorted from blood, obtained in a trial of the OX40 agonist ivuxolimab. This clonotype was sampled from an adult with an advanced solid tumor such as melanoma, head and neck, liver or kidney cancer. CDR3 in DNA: TGTGCCAGCAGCCCCTCAGCAGCGGGGGGATACAATGAGCAGTTCTTC. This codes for CASSPSAAGGYNEQFF.